This T cell receptor beta chain was recorded in a study of OX40 agonist ivuxolimab in advanced cancers. Turning to the study itself: Clinicians treated patients with ivuxolimab, an agonistic anti-OX40 (CD134) antibody. The patients received ivuxolimab by intravenous route every 2 weeks at 0.01 to 10 mg/kg. It was permissible to have had prior anti-PD-1, anti-PD-L1 or anti-CTLA-4 therapy, and about 40% had some.

CDR3 length equals 16 residues. Germline V gene lookup returns CDR1 MGHDK and CDR2 SYGVNS. Trimming removed 9 bases at V and 3 bases at J, with 21 bases between. Measured with immunoSEQ multiplex PCR; TCRdb has only the in-frame clones, and not every one. The sample has around 80,000 clones, over 75% seen once. The V and J genes are TRBV25-1 and TRBJ2-1; D is possibly TRBD2 (6 bases). This specimen consisted of CD4+ or CD8+ T cells sorted from blood, obtained in a trial of the OX40 agonist ivuxolimab. This clonotype was sampled from an adult with an advanced solid tumor such as melanoma, head and neck, liver or kidney cancer. The CDR3 loop reads CARADSGSVHYNEQFF. CDR3 DNA: TGTGCCAGGGCCGACTCCGGGAGCGTACACTACAATGAGCAGTTCTTC.